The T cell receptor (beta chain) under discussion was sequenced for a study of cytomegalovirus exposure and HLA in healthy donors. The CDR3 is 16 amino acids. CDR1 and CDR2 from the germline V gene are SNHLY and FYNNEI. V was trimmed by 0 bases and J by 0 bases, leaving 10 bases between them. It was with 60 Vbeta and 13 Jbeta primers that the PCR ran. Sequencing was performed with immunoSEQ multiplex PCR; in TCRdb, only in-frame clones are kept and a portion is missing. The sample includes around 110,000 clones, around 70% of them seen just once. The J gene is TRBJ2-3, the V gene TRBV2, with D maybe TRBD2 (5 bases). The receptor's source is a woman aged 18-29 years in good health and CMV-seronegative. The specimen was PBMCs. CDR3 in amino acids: CASSEALGESTDTQYF. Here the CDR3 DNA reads TGTGCCAGCAGTGAAGCGCTGGGAGAGAGCACAGATACGCAGTATTTT.